The rows below give T cell receptor beta chains drawn from one sample of a study of shared T cell receptors in the human thymus. Some clones are missing from TCRdb's copy, which holds only in-frame ones; the method was immunoSEQ multiplex PCR. The top ten clones hold about 0.01% of a sample with about 660,000 clones, 88% of them seen once. These data were also reused for a study on human thymus T cells.

Material for sequencing was thymocytes. These receptors all stem from a boy less than two years old with a congenital heart defect. Both conserved end residues are part of each CDR3. Each record gives: J gene, V gene, CDR3 protein.

>TRBJ1-1|TRBV5-1
CASSLASHRVNTEAFF
>TRBJ2-6|TRBV4-1
CASSEIPGDIAGANVLTF
>TRBJ2-1|TRBV23-1
CASSQPSYWDEQFF
>TRBJ2-1|TRBV29-1
CSVISGRTYNEQFF
>TRBJ2-7|TRBV25-1
CASSDSEAIYEQYF
>TRBJ2-7|TRBV19
CASTRGYEQYF
>TRBJ2-3|TRBV30
CAWRGGEREDTQYF
>TRBJ2-1|TRBV11-3
CASRRYGGPSYNEQFF
>TRBJ2-3|TRBV5-1
CASSWELARTDTQYF
>TRBJ2-7|TRBV29-1
CSVGNGTYEQYF
>TRBJ2-4|TRBV6-5
CASSYSRQRGNIQYF
>TRBJ2-7|TRBV7-2
CASSRREGRDEQYF
>TRBJ2-7|TRBV7-2
CASNIQGSPFTEQYF
>TRBJ2-7|TRBV14
CASSQDRASDRLSYEQYF
>TRBJ2-1|TRBV6-1
CASSEILGDYPERYNEQFF
>TRBJ2-5|TRBV4-2
CASSPRLAGGPGGETQYF
>TRBJ2-5|TRBV29-1
CSVEVGGQHNSGLAGRLTQYF
>TRBJ2-5|TRBV11-2
CASSRFGTSEGPETQYF
>TRBJ2-2|TRBV4-2
CASSQLRSAAEHGELFF
>TRBJ2-3|TRBV5-5
CASSLVPGREGNTDTQYF
>TRBJ1-2|TRBV28
CASSLFDRDGYTF
>TRBJ2-1|TRBV21-1
CASSNQLAGYNEQFF
>TRBJ2-7|TRBV6-1
CASRPYRVRGEQYF
>TRBJ2-2|TRBV5-1
CASSRGQMDTGELFF
>TRBJ2-7|TRBV27
CASSFKIPEREGNEQYF
>TRBJ2-3|TRBV5-4
CASSLQGVWVTDTQYF
>TRBJ2-3|TRBV27
CASSPGLAGEFHLCDTQYF
>TRBJ2-1|TRBV6-4
CASSEERDYNEQFF
>TRBJ1-3|TRBV28
CASSDYIGNTIYF
>TRBJ1-3|TRBV18
CASSPRGESSGNTIYF
>TRBJ2-3|TRBV5-1
CASSLAGMSDTQYF
>TRBJ1-1|TRBV2
CASSARAHNTEAFF
>TRBJ2-5|TRBV5-1
CASSLEGAGETQYF
>TRBJ2-3|TRBV7-2
CASSLEIKPLAGHTDTQYF
>TRBJ2-6|TRBV27
CASSPRPSGRKSPLGANVLTF
>TRBJ2-5|TRBV11-3
CASSFGLAPKEYLRQETQYF
>TRBJ2-7|TRBV2
CASTEGQIYEQYF
>TRBJ2-1|TRBV2
CASSESGGSSYNEQFF
>TRBJ1-4|TRBV9
CASSVEEQTLRDSSNEKLFF
>TRBJ2-1|TRBV28
CASSKPKGGRDSYNEQFF
>TRBJ2-5|TRBV6-5
CASSAGQPQETQYF
>TRBJ2-2|TRBV4-1
CASSPSVGTGGGTGELFF
>TRBJ2-7|TRBV11-3
CASSLGGEGLNEQYF
>TRBJ1-2|TRBV30
CAWSLRRGNGYTF
>TRBJ2-7|TRBV2
CASSENGSMGEQYF
>TRBJ2-7|TRBV28
CASSLSSYEQYF
>TRBJ2-5|TRBV5-6
CASSLAWTVKETQYF
>TRBJ1-5|TRBV7-9
CASNAGESNQPQHF
>TRBJ1-5|TRBV6-1
CASSEQGHSNQPQHF
>TRBJ2-7|TRBV5-1
CASSLGQAITYEQYF
>TRBJ2-2|TRBV21-1
CAIGLRRAWDTGELFF
>TRBJ2-3|TRBV5-4
CASSFSGGGKVDTQYF
>TRBJ2-7|TRBV7-8
CASSFLAGGPYSSYEQYF
>TRBJ2-5|TRBV2
CASSDRSLRTQYF